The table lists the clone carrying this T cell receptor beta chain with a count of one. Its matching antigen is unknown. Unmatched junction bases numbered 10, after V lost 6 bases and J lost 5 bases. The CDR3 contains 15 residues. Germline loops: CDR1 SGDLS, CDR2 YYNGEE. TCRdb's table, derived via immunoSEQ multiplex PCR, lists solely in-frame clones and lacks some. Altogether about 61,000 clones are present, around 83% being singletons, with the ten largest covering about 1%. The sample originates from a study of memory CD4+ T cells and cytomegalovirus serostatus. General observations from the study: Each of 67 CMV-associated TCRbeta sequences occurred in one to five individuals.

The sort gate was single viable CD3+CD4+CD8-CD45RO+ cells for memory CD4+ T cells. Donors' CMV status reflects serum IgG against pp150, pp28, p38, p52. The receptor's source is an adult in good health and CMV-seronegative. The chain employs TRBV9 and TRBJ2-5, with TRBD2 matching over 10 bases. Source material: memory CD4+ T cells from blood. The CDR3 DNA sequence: TGTGCCAGCACACGAGCGGGGGGGCTGGGGGAGACCCAGTACTTC. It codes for CASTRAGGLGETQYF.